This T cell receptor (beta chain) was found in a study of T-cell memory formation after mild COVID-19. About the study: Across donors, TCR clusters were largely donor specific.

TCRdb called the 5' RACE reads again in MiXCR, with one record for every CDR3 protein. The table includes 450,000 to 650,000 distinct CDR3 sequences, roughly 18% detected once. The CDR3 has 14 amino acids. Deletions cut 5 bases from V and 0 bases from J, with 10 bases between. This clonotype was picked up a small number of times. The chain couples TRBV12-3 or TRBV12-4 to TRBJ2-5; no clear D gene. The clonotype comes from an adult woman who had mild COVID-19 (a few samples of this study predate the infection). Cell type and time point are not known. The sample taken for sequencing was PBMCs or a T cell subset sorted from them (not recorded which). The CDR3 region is CASSVQMYQETQYF. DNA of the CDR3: TGTGCCAGCAGTGTCCAGATGTACCAAGAGACCCAGTACTTC.